Below, 17 T cell receptor beta chains from the same sample are listed, as sequenced in a study of blood T cell repertoires in COVID-19. The table came from immunoSEQ multiplex PCR; TCRdb's copy has only in-frame clones and leaves some out. The sample has 240,000 or so clones; approximately 84% are singletons. Specimen: peripheral blood. Source of these receptors: a woman in her 30s who had recovered from COVID-19.

The chain employs TRBV7-9 and TRBJ2-7; 7 positions match TRBD1. J lost 3 bases, V lost 3 bases, and 8 bases had no gene match. The CDR3 runs to 15 residues. CDR1 is SEHNR, CDR2 FQNEAQ, per germline (reference sequence). This CDR3 is CASSFGTAAIYEQYF. CDR3 coding DNA: TGTGCCAGCAGCTTCGGGACAGCGGCGATCTACGAGCAGTACTTC. Full variable domain (remainder filled in from reference TRBV7-9 and TRBJ2-7): DTGVSQNPRHKITKRGQNVTFRCDPISEHNRLYWYRQTLGQGPEFLTYFQNEAQLEKSRLLSDRFSAERPKGSFSTLEIQRTEQGDSAMYLCASSFGTAAIYEQYFGPGTRLTVT.

This clone came up once. This chain joins TRBV4-1 and TRBJ1-3, with 9 bases lining up with TRBD1. Germline V gene data show CDR1 as MGHRA and CDR2 as YSYEKL. This CDR3 is 18 amino acids long. Germline trimming cut 4 bases from V and 0 bases from J; bases unmatched to any gene: 10. CDR3 sequence: CASSLGPQGQGSGNTIYF. CDR3 DNA: TGCGCCAGCAGCCTCGGACCACAGGGACAGGGCTCTGGAAACACCATATATTTT.

The rearrangement links TRBV7-9 to TRBJ1-4; 9 nucleotides line up with TRBD1. Germline values: CDR1 SEHNR, CDR2 FQNEAQ (reference sequence). This CDR3 is 17 amino acids long. V shed 3 bases, J shed 1 base, and the junction held 6 bases outside the gene matches. The CDR3 DNA reads TGTGCCAGCAGCTTTGGACAGGGGCAGATAACTAATGAAAAACTGTTTTTT. It yields the protein CASSFGQGQITNEKLFF. Full variable domain (missing parts from reference TRBV7-9 and TRBJ1-4): DTGVSQNPRHKITKRGQNVTFRCDPISEHNRLYWYRQTLGQGPEFLTYFQNEAQLEKSRLLSDRFSAERPKGSFSTLEIQRTEQGDSAMYLCASSFGQGQITNEKLFFGSGTQLSVL.

The chain joins TRBV29-1 to TRBJ2-7, with TRBD1 identical over 7 bases. From germline, CDR1 is SQVTM and CDR2 ANQGSEA. The CDR3 contains 13 residues. V was pared by 4 bases and J by 5 bases, with 8 bases of the junction left unmatched. CDR3 region: CSVGRQGWDEQYF. CDR3 coding DNA: TGCAGCGTTGGACGACAGGGTTGGGACGAGCAGTACTTC.

The V gene is TRBV5-4, the J gene TRBJ1-1, with a tentative D call TRBD1 (5 bases). The germline CDR1 and CDR2 sequences are SGHNT and YYREEE (reference sequence). Trimming removed 0 bases from V and 1 base from J, with 10 bases in between. This CDR3 region has 15 residues. CDR3 sequence (DNA): TGTGCCAGCAGCTTGGAAGGGGCGTGGAACACTGAAGCTTTCTTT. Amino acids: CASSLEGAWNTEAFF.

The V gene is TRBV2, the J gene TRBJ2-1; weak D call: TRBD1 (6 bases). From germline, CDR1 is SNHLY and CDR2 FYNNEI. Trimming shortened V by 8 bases and J by 4 bases, and 12 bases separated the two germline ends. The CDR3 consists of 13 residues. CDR3 coding DNA: TGTGCCAGCCAATACACAGGGTACAATGAGCAGTTCTTC. Translated, it gives CASQYTGYNEQFF.

The chain employs TRBV11-2 and TRBJ1-3; the D gene is possibly TRBD1 (6 bases). Per germline, CDR1 SGHAT and CDR2 FQNNGV. The V and J ends lost 5 bases and 0 bases respectively, with 8 bases between them. This CDR3 region has 14 residues. Here the CDR3 reads CASSTGISGNTIYF. DNA for the CDR3: TGTGCCAGCAGCACAGGGATCTCTGGAAACACCATATATTTT.

The chain combines TRBV24-1 with TRBJ2-3, with D possibly matching TRBD2 (5 bases). The CDR3 sequence is 17 residues long. Germline CDR1 reads KGHDR; CDR2 reads SFDVKD. The V gene lost 3 bases and the J gene lost 3 bases, with 18 bases spanning the gap. Here the CDR3 reads CATSDGLKGRGTDTQYF. CDR3 DNA: TGTGCCACCAGTGATGGGTTAAAAGGCCGGGGAACAGATACGCAGTATTTT.

The rearrangement uses TRBV19 and TRBJ2-2; no firm D call. With 6 bases removed from V and 1 base from J, the gap between germline ends came to 9 bases. This CDR3 has 14 amino acids. Germline CDR1 is LNHDA and CDR2 is SQIVND (reference sequence). The CDR3 region has the DNA TGTGCCAGTAGCCAAGAGTGGAACACCGGGGAGCTGTTTTTT. Translating it yields CASSQEWNTGELFF.

This clone was seen just once. The chain uses TRBV9 and TRBJ2-3; 10 nucleotides agree with TRBD1. This CDR3 is built from 16 residues. The V gene end was trimmed by 3 bases and the J gene end by 1 base; junction bases not matched to a gene: 5. Per germline, CDR1 SGDLS and CDR2 YYNGEE. This CDR3 is CASSAGTGDGTDTQYF. Here the CDR3 DNA reads TGTGCCAGCAGCGCCGGGACAGGGGACGGCACAGATACGCAGTATTTT. Full variable domain (missing parts from reference TRBV9 and TRBJ2-3): DSGVTQTPKHLITATGQRVTLRCSPRSGDLSVYWYQQSLDQGLQFLIQYYNGEERAKGNILERFSAQQFPDLHSELNLSSLELGDSALYFCASSAGTGDGTDTQYFGPGTRLTVL.

The chain combines TRBV19 with TRBJ2-7; no clear D gene. CDR1 LNHDA and CDR2 SQIVND come from the germline V gene (reference sequence). V gave up 3 bases and J gave up 5 bases, with 5 bases separating them. The CDR3 sequence is 11 residues long. CDR3 sequence reads: CASSIGHEQYF. The DNA of the CDR3 is TGTGCCAGTAGTATTGGCCACGAGCAGTACTTC.

This rearrangement joins TRBV7-9 to TRBJ2-1; TRBD2 matches 7 bases. The J segment lost 5 bases and the V segment lost 5 bases, leaving 9 bases of the junction unmatched. Germline CDR1 and CDR2: SEHNR and FQNEAQ (reference sequence). This CDR3 has 15 amino acids. CDR3 protein: CASSPPAGVHNEQFF. Written as DNA, the CDR3 is TGTGCCAGCAGCCCCCCCGCGGGGGTCCACAATGAGCAGTTCTTC.

The chain recombines TRBV3-1 (or the pseudogene TRBV3-2) with TRBJ2-7, with 8 nucleotides matching TRBD1. The CDR3 sequence is 16 residues long. J gave up 3 bases and V 4 bases, and 11 bases lay outside the gene matches. CDR1 is LGHDT and CDR2 is YNNKEL in the germline V gene (reference sequence). For the CDR3, the DNA is TGTGCCAGCAGCCTAGGACAGGGTTTAGGGTACTACGAGCAGTACTTC. This translates into CASSLGQGLGYYEQYF.

A single count supports this clone. The rearrangement uses TRBV9 and TRBJ2-3; 8 bases are a match to TRBD2. J lost 2 bases, V lost 1 base, and 15 bases had no gene match. Germline V gene sequence: CDR1 SGDLS, CDR2 YYNGEE. CDR3 length: 19 amino acids. CDR3 protein: CASSVSTPSRLANTDTQYF. The CDR3 coding sequence is TGTGCCAGCAGCGTAAGTACTCCCTCAAGACTAGCGAACACAGATACGCAGTATTTT.

This rearrangement joins TRBV6-1 to TRBJ1-5, with TRBD1 identical over 9 bases. Per germline, CDR1 MNHNS and CDR2 SASEGT. The CDR3 covers 13 residues. V gave up 4 bases and J gave up 6 bases; unmatched junction bases: 1. This CDR3 reads CASSGQGGQPQHF. As DNA, the CDR3 is TGTGCCAGCAGTGGACAGGGGGGTCAGCCCCAGCATTTT.

The CDR3 sequence: CATSTWGGEAFF. In DNA, the CDR3 is TGTGCCACCAGCACCTGGGGGGGTGAAGCTTTCTTT. The chain is built from TRBV15 and TRBJ1-1; TRBD1 is a possible D gene (5 bases). The length of the CDR3 is 12 residues. Germline CDR1 is LNHNV and CDR2 is YYDKDF (reference sequence). Deletions cut 4 bases from V and 7 bases from J, with 10 bases between.

The rearrangement links TRBV6-1 to TRBJ2-1; 8 bases are shared with TRBD2. The CDR3 runs to 13 residues. Losses at the gene ends were 3 bases for V and 10 bases for J; bases not matched to a gene: 5. Germline assignment: CDR1 MNHNS and CDR2 SASEGT. As DNA, the CDR3 is TGTGCCAGCAGTGAGAGACTAGCGAGGGAGCAGTTCTTC. Amino acids: CASSERLAREQFF.